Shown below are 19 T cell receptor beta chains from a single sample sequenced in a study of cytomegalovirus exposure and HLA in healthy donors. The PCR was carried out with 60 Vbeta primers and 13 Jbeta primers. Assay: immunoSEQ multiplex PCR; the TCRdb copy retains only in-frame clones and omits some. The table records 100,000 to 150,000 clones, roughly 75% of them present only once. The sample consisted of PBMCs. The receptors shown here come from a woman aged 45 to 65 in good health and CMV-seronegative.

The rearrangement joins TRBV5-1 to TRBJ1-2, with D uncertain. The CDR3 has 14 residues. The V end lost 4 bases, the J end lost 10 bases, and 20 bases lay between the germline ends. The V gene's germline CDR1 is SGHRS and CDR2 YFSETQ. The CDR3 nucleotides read TGCGCCAGCAGCGTTCCAGGCGCCAAGGCACACTACACCTTC. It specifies CASSVPGAKAHYTF. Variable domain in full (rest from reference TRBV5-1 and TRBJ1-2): KAGVTQTPRYLIKTRGQQVTLSCSPISGHRSVSWYQQTPGQGLQFLFEYFSETQRNKGNFPGRFSGRQFSNSRSEMNVSTLELGDSALYLCASSVPGAKAHYTFGSGTRLTVV.

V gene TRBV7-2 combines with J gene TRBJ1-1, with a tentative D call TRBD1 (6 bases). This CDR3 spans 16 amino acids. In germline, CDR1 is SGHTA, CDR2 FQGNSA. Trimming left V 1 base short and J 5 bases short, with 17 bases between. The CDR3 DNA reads TGTGCCAGCAGCTTAGAGGTAGGGGGGGGTAGGACTGAAGCTTTCTTT. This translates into CASSLEVGGGRTEAFF.

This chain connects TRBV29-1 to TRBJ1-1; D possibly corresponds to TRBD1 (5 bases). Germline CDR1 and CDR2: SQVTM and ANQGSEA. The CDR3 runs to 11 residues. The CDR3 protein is CGTQGNTEAFF. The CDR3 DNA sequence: TGCGGGACTCAGGGGAACACTGAAGCTTTCTTT.

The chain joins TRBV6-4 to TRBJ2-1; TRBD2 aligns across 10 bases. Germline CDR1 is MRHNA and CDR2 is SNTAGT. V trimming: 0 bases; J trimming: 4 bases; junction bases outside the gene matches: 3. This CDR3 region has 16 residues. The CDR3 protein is CASSDSASGGYNEQFF. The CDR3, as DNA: TGTGCCAGCAGTGACTCTGCTAGCGGGGGTTACAATGAGCAGTTCTTC.

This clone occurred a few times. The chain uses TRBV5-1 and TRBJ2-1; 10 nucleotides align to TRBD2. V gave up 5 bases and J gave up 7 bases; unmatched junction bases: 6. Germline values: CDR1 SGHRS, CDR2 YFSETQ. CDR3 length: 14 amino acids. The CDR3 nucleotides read TGCGCCAGCAGATTCACTAGCGGGACGAATGAGCAGTTCTTC. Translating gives CASRFTSGTNEQFF.

CDR3 sequence (DNA): TGTGCCAGCAGGAGTCCACTAGGCGCCACAGATACGCAGTATTTT. Residues: CASRSPLGATDTQYF. This chain links TRBV6-1 with TRBJ2-3; a possible D gene is TRBD2 (5 bases). The V end was cut by 6 bases, the J end by 2 bases, with 15 bases between. CDR1 MNHNS and CDR2 SASEGT come from the germline V gene. This CDR3 has 15 amino acids.

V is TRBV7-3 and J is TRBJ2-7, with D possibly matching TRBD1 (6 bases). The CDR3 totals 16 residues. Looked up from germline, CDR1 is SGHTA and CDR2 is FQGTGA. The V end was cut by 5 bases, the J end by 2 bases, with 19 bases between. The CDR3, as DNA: TGTGCCAGCAGCGCCATGGGGGCCACAAGAACCTACGAGCAGTACTTC. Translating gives CASSAMGATRTYEQYF.

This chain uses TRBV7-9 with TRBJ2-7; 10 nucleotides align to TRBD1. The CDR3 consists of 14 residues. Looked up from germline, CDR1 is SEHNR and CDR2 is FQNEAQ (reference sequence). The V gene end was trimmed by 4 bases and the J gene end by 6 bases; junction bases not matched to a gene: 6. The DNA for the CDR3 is TGTGCCAGCAGCTACGGGACAGGGGCTCGCGAGCAGTACTTC. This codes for CASSYGTGAREQYF.

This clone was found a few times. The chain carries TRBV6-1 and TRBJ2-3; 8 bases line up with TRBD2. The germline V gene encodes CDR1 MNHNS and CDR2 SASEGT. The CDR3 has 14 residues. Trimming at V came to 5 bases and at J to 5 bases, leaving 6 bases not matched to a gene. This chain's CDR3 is CASSYAGGVDTQYF. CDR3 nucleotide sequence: TGTGCCAGCAGTTATGCGGGAGGTGTAGATACGCAGTATTTT.

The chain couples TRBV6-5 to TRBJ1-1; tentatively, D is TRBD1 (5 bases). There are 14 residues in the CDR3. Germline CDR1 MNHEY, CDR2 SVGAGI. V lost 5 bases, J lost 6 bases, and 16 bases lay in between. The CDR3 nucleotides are TGTGCCAGCAGTCCCCTCCCCGGGGGGGCTGAAGCTTTCTTT. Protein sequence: CASSPLPGGAEAFF.

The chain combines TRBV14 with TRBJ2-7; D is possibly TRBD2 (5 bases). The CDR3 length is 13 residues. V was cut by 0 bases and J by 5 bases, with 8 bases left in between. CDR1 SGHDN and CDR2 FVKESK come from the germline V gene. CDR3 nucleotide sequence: TGTGCCAGCAGCCAAGAGGCAGCGGACGAGCAGTACTTC. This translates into CASSQEAADEQYF. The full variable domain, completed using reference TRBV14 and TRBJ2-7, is EAGVTQFPSHSVIEKGQTVTLRCDPISGHDNLYWYRRVMGKEIKFLLHFVKESKQDESGMPNNRFLAERTGGTYSTLKVQPAELEDSGVYFCASSQEAADEQYFGPGTRLTVT.

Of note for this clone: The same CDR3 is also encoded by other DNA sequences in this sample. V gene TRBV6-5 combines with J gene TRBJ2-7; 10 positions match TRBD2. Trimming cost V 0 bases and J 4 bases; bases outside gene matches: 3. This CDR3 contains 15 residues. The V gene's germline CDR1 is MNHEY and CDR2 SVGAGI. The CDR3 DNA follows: TGTGCCAGCAGTTACTCGTCTAGCGGGAGTTACGAGCAGTACTTC. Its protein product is CASSYSSSGSYEQYF.

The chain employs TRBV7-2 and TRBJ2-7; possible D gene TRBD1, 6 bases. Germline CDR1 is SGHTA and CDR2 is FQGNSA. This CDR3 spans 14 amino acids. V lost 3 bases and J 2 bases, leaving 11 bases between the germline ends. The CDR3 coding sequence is TGTGCCAGCAGCTTGAGGGACACAACCTACGAGCAGTACTTC. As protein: CASSLRDTTYEQYF. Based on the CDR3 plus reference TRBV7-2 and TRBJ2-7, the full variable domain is GAGVSQSPSNKVTEKGKDVELRCDPISGHTALYWYRQSLGQGLEFLIYFQGNSAPDKSGLPSDRFSAERTGGSVSTLTIQRTQQEDSAVYLCASSLRDTTYEQYFGPGTRLTVT.

In DNA, the CDR3 is TGTGCCAGCAGTGCGGACTGGGATGAGCAGTTCTTC. It specifies CASSADWDEQFF. V gene TRBV5-4 combines with J gene TRBJ2-1, with D possibly TRBD2 on 5 matching bases. CDR1 and CDR2 (germline): SGHNT, YYREEE (reference sequence). The CDR3 covers 12 residues. The V and J ends lost 5 bases and 8 bases respectively, with 11 bases between them.

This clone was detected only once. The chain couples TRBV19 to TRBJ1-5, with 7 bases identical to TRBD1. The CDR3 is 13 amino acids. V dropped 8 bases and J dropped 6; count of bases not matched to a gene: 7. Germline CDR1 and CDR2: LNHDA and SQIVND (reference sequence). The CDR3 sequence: CASQGGVSQPQHF. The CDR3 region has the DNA TGTGCCAGTCAAGGGGGCGTAAGTCAGCCCCAGCATTTT. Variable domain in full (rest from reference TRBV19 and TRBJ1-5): DGGITQSPKYLFRKEGQNVTLSCEQNLNHDAMYWYRQDPGQGLRLIYYSQIVNDFQKGDIAEGYSVSREKKESFPLTVTSAQKNPTAFYLCASQGGVSQPQHFGDGTRLSIL.

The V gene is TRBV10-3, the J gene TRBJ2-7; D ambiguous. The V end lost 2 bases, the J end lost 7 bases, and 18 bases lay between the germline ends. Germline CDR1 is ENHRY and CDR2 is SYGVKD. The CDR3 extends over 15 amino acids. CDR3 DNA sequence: TGTGCCATCAGTGAGCAGGCCATCCTGAGTACTGAGCAGTACTTC. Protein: CAISEQAILSTEQYF.

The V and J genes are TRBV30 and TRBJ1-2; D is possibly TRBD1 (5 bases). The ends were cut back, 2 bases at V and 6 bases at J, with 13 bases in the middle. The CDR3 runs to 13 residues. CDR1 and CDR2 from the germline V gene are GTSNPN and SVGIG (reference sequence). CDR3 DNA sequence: TGTGCCTGGAGTATCCAGGCGGACAATGGCTACACCTTC. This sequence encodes CAWSIQADNGYTF.

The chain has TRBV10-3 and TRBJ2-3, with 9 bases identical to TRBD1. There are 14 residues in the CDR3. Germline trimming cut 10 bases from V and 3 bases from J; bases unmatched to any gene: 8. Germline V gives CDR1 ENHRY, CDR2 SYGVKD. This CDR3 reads CASQAGQGTDTQYF. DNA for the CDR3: TGTGCCAGCCAAGCGGGACAGGGAACAGATACGCAGTATTTT.

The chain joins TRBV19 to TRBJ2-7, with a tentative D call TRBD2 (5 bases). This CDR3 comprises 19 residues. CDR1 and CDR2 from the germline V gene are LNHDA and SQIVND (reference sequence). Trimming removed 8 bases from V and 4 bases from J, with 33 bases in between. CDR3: CASRRWATPPGDGKYEQYF. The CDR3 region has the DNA TGTGCCAGTCGAAGGTGGGCTACCCCGCCCGGAGACGGGAAATACGAGCAGTACTTC. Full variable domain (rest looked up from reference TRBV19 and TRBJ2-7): DGGITQSPKYLFRKEGQNVTLSCEQNLNHDAMYWYRQDPGQGLRLIYYSQIVNDFQKGDIAEGYSVSREKKESFPLTVTSAQKNPTAFYLCASRRWATPPGDGKYEQYFGPGTRLTVT.